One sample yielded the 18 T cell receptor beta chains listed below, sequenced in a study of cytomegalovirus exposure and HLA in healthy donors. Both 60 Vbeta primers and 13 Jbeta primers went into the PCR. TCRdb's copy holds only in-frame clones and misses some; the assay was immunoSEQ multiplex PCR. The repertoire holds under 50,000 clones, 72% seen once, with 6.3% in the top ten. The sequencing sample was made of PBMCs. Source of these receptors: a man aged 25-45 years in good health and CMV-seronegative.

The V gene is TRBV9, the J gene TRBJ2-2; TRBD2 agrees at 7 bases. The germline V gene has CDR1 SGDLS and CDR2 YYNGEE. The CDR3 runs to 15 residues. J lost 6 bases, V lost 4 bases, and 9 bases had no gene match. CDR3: CASSPRKTSPGELFF. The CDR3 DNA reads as TGTGCCAGCAGCCCCCGAAAGACTAGCCCCGGGGAGCTGTTTTTT.

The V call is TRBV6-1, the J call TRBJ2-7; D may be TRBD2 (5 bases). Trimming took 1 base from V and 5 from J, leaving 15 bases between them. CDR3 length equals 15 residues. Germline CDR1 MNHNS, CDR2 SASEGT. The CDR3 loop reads CASSEGVATPHEQYF. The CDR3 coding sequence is TGTGCCAGCAGTGAAGGCGTAGCGACCCCCCACGAGCAGTACTTC.

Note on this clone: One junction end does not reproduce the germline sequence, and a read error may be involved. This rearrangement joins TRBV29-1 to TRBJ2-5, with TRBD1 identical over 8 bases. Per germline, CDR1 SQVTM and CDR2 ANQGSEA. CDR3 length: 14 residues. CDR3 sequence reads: CSVDQGAAQGTQYF. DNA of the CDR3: TGCAGCGTTGACCAGGGGGCGGCGCAAGGGACCCAGTACTTC.

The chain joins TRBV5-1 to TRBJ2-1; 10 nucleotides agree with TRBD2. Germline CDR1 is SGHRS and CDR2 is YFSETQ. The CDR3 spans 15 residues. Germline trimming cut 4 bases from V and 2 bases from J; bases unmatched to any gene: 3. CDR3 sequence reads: CASSTSGNTYNEQFF. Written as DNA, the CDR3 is TGCGCCAGCAGCACTAGCGGGAATACCTACAATGAGCAGTTCTTC. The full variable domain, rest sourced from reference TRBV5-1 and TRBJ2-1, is KAGVTQTPRYLIKTRGQQVTLSCSPISGHRSVSWYQQTPGQGLQFLFEYFSETQRNKGNFPGRFSGRQFSNSRSEMNVSTLELGDSALYLCASSTSGNTYNEQFFGPGTRLTVL.

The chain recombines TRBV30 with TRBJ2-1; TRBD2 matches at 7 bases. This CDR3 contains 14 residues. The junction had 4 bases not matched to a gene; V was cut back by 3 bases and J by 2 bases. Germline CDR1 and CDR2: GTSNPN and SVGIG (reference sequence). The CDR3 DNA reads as TGTGCCTGGAGCTTAAGCGGGGCCTACAATGAGCAGTTCTTC. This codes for CAWSLSGAYNEQFF.

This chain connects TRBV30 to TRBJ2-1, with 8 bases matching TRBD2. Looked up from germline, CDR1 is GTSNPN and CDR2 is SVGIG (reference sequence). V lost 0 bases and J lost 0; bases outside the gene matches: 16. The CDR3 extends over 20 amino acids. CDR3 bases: TGTGCCTGGAGTGTACGGAGAATCCCAGCGGGAGACTACTCCTACAATGAGCAGTTCTTC. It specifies CAWSVRRIPAGDYSYNEQFF.

CDR3 nucleotides: TGTGCCAGCTTATCTCCCGGGCAGGGGTACACTGAAGCTTTCTTT. Translating it yields CASLSPGQGYTEAFF. The chain uses TRBV28 and TRBJ1-1; tentatively, D is TRBD1 (6 bases). CDR3 size: 15 residues. The germline V gene has CDR1 MDHEN and CDR2 SYDVKM. V gave up 8 bases and J gave up 3 bases, with 19 bases separating them.

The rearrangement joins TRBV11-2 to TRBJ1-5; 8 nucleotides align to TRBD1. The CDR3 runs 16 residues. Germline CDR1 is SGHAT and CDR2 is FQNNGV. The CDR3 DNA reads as TGTGCTCACCGCGACAGGGGAAGGGTGGTCGATCAGCCCCAGCATTTT. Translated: CAHRDRGRVVDQPQHF.

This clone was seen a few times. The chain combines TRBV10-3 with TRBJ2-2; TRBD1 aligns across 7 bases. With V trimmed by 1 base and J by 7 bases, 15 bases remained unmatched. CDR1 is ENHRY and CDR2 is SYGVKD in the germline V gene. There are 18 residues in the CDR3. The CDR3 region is CAISEWEGGTARIGELFF. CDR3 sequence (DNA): TGTGCCATCAGTGAGTGGGAAGGGGGCACGGCCCGGATCGGGGAGCTGTTTTTT.

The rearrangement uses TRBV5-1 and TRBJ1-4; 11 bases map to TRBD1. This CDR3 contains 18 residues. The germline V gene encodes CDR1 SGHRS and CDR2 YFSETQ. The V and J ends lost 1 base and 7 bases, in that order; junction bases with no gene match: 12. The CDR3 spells CASSLNRDRGTTREKLFF. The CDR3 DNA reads TGCGCCAGCAGCTTGAACCGGGACAGGGGGACGACGCGTGAAAAACTGTTTTTT.

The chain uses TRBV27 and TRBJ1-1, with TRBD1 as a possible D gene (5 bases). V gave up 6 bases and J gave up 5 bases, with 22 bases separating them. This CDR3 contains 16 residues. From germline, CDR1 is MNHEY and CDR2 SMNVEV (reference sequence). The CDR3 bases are TGTGCCAGCAGCCCTTGGGGGGGGGTTTCTTGGACTGAAGCTTTCTTT. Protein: CASSPWGGVSWTEAFF.

The CDR3 protein is CASSSLSYEQYF. The CDR3 nucleotides read TGTGCCAGCAGCTCCCTGAGCTACGAGCAGTACTTC. The chain joins TRBV11-2 to TRBJ2-7, with unresolved D. There are 12 residues in the CDR3. The ends were cut back, 4 bases at V and 3 bases at J, with 7 bases in the middle. In germline, CDR1 is SGHAT, CDR2 FQNNGV.

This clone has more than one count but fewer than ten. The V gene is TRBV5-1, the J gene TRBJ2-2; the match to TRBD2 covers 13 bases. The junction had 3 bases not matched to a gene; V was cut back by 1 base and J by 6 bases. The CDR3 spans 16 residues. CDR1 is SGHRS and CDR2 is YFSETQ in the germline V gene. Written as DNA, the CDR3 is TGCGCCAGCAGCTTGTCACTAGCGGGAGGGCCCGGGGAGCTGTTTTTT. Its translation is CASSLSLAGGPGELFF.

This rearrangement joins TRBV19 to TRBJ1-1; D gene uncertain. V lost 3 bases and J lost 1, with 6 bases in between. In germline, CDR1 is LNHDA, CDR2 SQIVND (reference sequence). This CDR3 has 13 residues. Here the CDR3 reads CASSIQRNTEAFF. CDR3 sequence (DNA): TGTGCCAGTAGTATTCAGCGGAACACTGAAGCTTTCTTT.

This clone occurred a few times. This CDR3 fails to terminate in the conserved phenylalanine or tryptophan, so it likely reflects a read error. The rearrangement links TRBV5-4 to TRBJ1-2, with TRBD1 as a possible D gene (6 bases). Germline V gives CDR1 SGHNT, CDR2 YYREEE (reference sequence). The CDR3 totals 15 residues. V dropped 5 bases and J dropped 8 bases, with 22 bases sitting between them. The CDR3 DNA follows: TGTGCCAGCAGAAACCCGTCGACAGGAGCTGGGGGCTACACCGTC. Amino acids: CASRNPSTGAGGYTV.

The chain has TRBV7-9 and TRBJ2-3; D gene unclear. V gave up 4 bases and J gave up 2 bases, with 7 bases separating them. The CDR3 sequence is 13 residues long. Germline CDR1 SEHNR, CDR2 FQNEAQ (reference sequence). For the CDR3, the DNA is TGTGCCAGCAGCTCGGTCCTCACAGATACGCAGTATTTT. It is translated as CASSSVLTDTQYF.

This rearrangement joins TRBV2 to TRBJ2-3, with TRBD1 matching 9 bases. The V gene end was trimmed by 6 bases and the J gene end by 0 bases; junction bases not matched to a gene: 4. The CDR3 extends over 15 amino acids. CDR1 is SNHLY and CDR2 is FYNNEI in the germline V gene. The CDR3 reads CASRPDRGSTDTQYF. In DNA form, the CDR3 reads TGTGCCAGCAGGCCGGACAGGGGAAGCACAGATACGCAGTATTTT.

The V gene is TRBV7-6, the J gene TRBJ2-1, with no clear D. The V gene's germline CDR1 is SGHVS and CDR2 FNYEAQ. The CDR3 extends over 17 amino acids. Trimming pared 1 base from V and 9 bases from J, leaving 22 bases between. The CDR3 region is CASSLVPPVDERSEQFF. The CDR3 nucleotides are TGTGCCAGCAGCTTAGTTCCGCCGGTAGATGAACGTAGTGAGCAGTTCTTC.